Sequencing of this T cell receptor (beta chain) was carried out in a study of technical replicates of blood from a few donors. TCRdb's copy holds only in-frame clones and misses some; the assay was immunoSEQ multiplex PCR. Among around 90,000 clones, approximately 94% were seen once, and the ten largest hold about 0.23%. V was clipped by 5 bases and J by 2 bases; unmatched bases: 14. This CDR3 region has 17 residues. Germline assignment: CDR1 SGHTA and CDR2 FQGNSA. The specimen sequenced was T cells isolated from PBMCs. The rearrangement joins TRBV7-2 to TRBJ2-5; 7 bases are shared with TRBD2. This receptor was identified in a human donor in good health. The CDR3 loop reads CASSPSEAGVIQETQYF. The CDR3 nucleotides are TGTGCCAGCAGCCCTTCTGAGGCGGGGGTTATACAAGAGACCCAGTACTTC.